The clone carrying this TCR beta chain is a singleton in its sample. This CDR3 has 13 amino acids. With 4 bases removed from V and 4 bases from J, the gap between germline ends came to 8 bases. The V gene's germline CDR1 is SGDLS and CDR2 YYNGEE. This sample was taken from a study of T cell changes during pregnancy in multiple sclerosis. Method: immunoSEQ multiplex PCR; TCRdb's copy keeps in-frame clones and lacks some. The sample holds about 80,000 clones, under 95% seen once. V usage is TRBV9 and J usage is TRBJ2-2; unclear D gene. Sequencing used peripheral blood, obtained before pregnancy. The origin of this receptor is a female donor with multiple sclerosis, enrolled in a pregnancy study. CDR3 DNA sequence: TGTGCCAGCAGCACCACAGCCACCGGGGAGCTGTTTTTT. Its protein product is CASSTTATGELFF.